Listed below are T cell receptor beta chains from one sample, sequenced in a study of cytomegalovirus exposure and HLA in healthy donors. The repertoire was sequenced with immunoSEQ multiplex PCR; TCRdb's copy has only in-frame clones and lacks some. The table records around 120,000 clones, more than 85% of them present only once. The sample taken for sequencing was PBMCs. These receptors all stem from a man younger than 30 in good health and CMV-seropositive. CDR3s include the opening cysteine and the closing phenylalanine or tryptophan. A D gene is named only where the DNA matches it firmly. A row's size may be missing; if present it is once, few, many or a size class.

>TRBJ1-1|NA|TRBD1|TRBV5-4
TGTGCCAGCAGCATCCAAGAGGGGGCGCGAGCTTTCTTT
CASSIQEGARAFF
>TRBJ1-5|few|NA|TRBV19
TGTGCCACCTGGGCACAGGGTAGAAATCAGCCCCAGCATTTT
CATWAQGRNQPQHF
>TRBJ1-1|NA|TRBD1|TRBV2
TGTGCCAGCACCAAACATCTCCGGGACAGCAAGAACACTGAAGCTTTCTTT
CASTKHLRDSKNTEAFF
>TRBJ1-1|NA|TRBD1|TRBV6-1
TGTGCCAGCATTCTTGAGGGGGCGAGCACTGAAGCTTTCTTT
CASILEGASTEAFF
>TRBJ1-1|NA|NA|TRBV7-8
TGTGCCAGCAGCCCCAGACGGAGTGAAGCTTTCTTT
CASSPRRSEAFF
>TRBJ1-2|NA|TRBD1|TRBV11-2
TGTGCCCCCCAGCGAGTGGGCAGGGGGCCCTACTATGGCTACACCTTC
CAPQRVGRGPYYGYTF
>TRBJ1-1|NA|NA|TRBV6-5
TGTGCCAGCAGACCACAGGGTATGAACACTGAAGCTTTCTTT
CASRPQGMNTEAFF
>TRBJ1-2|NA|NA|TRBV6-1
TGTGCCAGCAGTGAAGCGAGGCGGCTCTATGGCTACACCTTC
CASSEARRLYGYTF
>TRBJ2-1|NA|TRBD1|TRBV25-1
TGTGCCAGCAGTTGGACAGGGGGAAATGAGCAGTTCTTC
CASSWTGGNEQFF
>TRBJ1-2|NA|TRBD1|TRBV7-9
TGTGCCAGCAGCTCACAGGGGCGACGAATATATGGCTACACCTTC
CASSSQGRRIYGYTF
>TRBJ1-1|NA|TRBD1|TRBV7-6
TGTGCCAGCAGCAGGCAGGGGGCCACTGAAGCTTTCTTT
CASSRQGATEAFF
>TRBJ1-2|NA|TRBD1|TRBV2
TGTGCCAGCAGCGGGGACAGCTCTAACTATGGCTACACCTTC
CASSGDSSNYGYTF
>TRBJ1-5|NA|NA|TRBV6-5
TGTGCCAGCAGTCCCGGGGGGGGCAATCAGCCCCAGCATTTT
CASSPGGGNQPQHF
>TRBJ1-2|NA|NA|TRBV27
TGTGCCAGCTTCGACGGGGACTATGGCTACACCTTC
CASFDGDYGYTF
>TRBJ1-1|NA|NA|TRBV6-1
TGTGCCAGCAGTGAAGCCGGGGTTTTGAACACTGAAGCTTTCTTT
CASSEAGVLNTEAFF
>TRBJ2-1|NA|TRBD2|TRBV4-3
TGCGCCAGCAGCGCCACTAGCGGGGGGAACAATGAGCAGTTCTTC
CASSATSGGNNEQFF
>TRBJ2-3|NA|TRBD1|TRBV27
TGTGCCAGCAGTTGGACAGGGGGCACAGATACGCAGTATTTT
CASSWTGGTDTQYF
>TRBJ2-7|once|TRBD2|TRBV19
TGTGCCAGTAGTTTAGCGGGGACCTACGAGCAGTACTTC
CASSLAGTYEQYF
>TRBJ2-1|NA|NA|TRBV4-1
TGCGCCAGCAGCCAAGATCAGCGGAGCCCCTACAATGAGCAGTTCTTC
CASSQDQRSPYNEQFF
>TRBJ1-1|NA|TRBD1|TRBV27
TGTGCCAGCAGTAACAGACAGGGGGCCCGTTTCTTT
CASSNRQGARFF
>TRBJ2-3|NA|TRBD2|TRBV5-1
TGCGCCAGCAGCAGCCAGACTAGCGCGGGCACAGATACGCAGTATTTT
CASSSQTSAGTDTQYF
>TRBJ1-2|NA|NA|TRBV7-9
TGTGCCAGCAGCCCTAGAGTCTTGGGGACAATCTATGGCTACACCTTC
CASSPRVLGTIYGYTF
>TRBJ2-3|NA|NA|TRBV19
TGTGCCACCAGGGTAGGGAGCACAGATACGCAGTATTTT
CATRVGSTDTQYF
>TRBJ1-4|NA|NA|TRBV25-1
TGTGCCAGCACCGTAACAGGGATTAATGAAAAACTGTTTTTT
CASTVTGINEKLFF
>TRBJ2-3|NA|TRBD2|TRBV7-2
TGTGCCAGCAGCTTAGCGGTAGCGGGGATTGGCACAGATACGCAGTATTTT
CASSLAVAGIGTDTQYF
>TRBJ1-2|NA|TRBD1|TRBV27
TGTGCCAGCAGCTCCTCCGGACAGGGAATGTATTATGGCTACACCTTC
CASSSSGQGMYYGYTF
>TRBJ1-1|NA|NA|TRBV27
TGTGCCAGCAGTTTAGGGACTATGAACACTGAAGCTTTCTTT
CASSLGTMNTEAFF
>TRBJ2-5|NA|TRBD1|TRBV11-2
TGTGCCAGCAGCGCGGACAGGGAAGGGGAGACCCAGTACTTC
CASSADREGETQYF
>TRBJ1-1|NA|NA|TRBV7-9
TGTGCCAGCAGCCGAGGGATGAACACTGAAGCTTTCTTT
CASSRGMNTEAFF